This entry features one T cell receptor beta chain sequence. Its specificity is not known. The CDR3 runs 13 residues. The V gene lost 5 bases and the J gene lost 4 bases, with 14 bases spanning the gap. Germline V gene data show CDR1 as DFQATT and CDR2 as SNEGSKA (reference sequence). Production of TCR cDNA was by 5'RACE template switching, which also added a universal primer site and UMIs. TCRdb passed the 5' RACE reads through MiXCR, listing each CDR3 protein once. Counted here are roughly 300,000 distinct CDR3 sequences, approximately 7% occurring once; the ten biggest clones make up over 15%. These data are taken from a study of T cells after yellow fever vaccination. Study-level findings and limits: Overlap between CD4 and CD8 compartments was detected for a small share of clonotypes. A weaker secondary response peaked on day 5, the primary on day 15. Abundant bulk-derived clonotypes could contaminate FACS-sorted repertoires.

The chain has TRBV20-1 and TRBJ1-2; the D gene is possibly TRBD1 (5 bases). This TCR was sampled from a man between 18 and 35 years old who received the YFV17D yellow fever vaccine. Sequencing was performed on PBMCs, taken around 45 days after the first yellow fever vaccination. CDR3 DNA: TGCAGTGCTGGACATAGGACAACCTATGGCTACACCTTC. Encoded protein: CSAGHRTTYGYTF.